The source of this T cell receptor (beta chain) is a study of response to subunit inactivated influenza vaccine. TCRdb called the RT-PCR reads again in MiXCR, with one record for every CDR3 protein. Here the sample spans about 520,000 distinct CDR3 sequences, approximately 7.8% being singletons. This sequence was found in a man in his fifties or sixties who received an inactivated influenza vaccine. The sequencing here drew on PBMCs from blood, taken around 2 years after vaccination.

CDR3 in DNA: TGTGCCAGCAGTTTCGGGAATAACCAGCCCCAGCATTTT. Protein: CASSFGNNQPQHF. This chain links TRBV5-6 with TRBJ1-5; no clear D gene. Per germline, CDR1 SGHDT and CDR2 YYEEEE. Trimming shortened V by 5 bases and J by 7 bases, and 13 bases separated the two germline ends. This CDR3 comprises 13 residues.